This T cell receptor beta chain appears in the sequencing data of a study of Graves' ophthalmopathy and Graves' hyperthyroidism. This clonotype was seen repeatedly, ten times or more. Germline lookup yields CDR1 LNHNV and CDR2 YYDKDF (reference sequence). The CDR3 sequence is 19 residues long. Trimming took 9 bases from V and 6 from J, leaving 30 bases between them. From RNA, the CDR3 regions of TCR beta chains were amplified and sequenced. An opening RT-PCR round employed HTBI primers and preceded a second-round multiplex PCR. TCRdb itself ran the multiplex PCR reads through MiXCR, one entry per CDR3 protein. The profile shows about 1.2 million distinct CDR3 sequences, about 38% of them singletons.

This receptor was obtained from an adult man with Graves' hyperthyroidism. The chain employs TRBV15 and TRBJ1-6; D perhaps matches TRBD1 (6 bases). Sample: peripheral blood or thyroid tissue (not recorded which). The CDR3 is CATRLALTGTHPPNSPLHF. CDR3 bases: TGTGCCACGCGACTAGCGTTGACAGGCACTCATCCACCTAATTCACCCCTCCACTTT.